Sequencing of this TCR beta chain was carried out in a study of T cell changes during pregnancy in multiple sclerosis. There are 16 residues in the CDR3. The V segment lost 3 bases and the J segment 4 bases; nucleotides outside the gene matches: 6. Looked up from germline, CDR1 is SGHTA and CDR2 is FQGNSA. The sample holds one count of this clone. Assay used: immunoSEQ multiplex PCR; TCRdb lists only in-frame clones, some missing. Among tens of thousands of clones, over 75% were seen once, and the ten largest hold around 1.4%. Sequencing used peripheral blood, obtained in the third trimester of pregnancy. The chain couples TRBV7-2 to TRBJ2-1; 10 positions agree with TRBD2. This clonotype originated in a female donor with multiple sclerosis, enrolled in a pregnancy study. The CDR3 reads CASSFTGTSDYNEQFF. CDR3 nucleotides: TGTGCCAGCAGCTTTACCGGGACTAGCGATTACAATGAGCAGTTCTTC.